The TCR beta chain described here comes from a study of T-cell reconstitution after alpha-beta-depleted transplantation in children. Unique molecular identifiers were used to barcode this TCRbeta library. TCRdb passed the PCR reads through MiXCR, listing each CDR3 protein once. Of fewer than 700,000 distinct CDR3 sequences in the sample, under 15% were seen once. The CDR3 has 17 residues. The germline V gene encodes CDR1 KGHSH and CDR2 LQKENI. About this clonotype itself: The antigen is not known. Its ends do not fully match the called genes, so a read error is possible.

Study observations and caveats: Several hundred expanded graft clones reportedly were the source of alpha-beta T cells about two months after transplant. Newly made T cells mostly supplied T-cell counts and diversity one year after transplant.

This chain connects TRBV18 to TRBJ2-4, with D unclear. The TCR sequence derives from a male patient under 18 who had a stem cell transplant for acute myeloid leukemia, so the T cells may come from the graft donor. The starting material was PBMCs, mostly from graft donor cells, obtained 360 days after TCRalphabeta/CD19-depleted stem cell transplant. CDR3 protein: CASSPLSAGPAKNIQYF. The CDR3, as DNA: TGTGCCAGCTCCCCACTATCCGCCGGGCCGGCCAAAAACATTCAGTACTTC. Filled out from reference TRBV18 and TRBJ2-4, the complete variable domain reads NAGVMQNPRHLVRRRGQEARLRCSPMKGHSHVYWYRQLPEEGLKFMVYLQKENIIDESGMPKERFSAEFPKEGPSILRIQQVVRGDSAAYFCASSPLSAGPAKNIQYFGAGTRLSVL.